One and the same sample provided the 15 T cell receptor beta chains below, sequenced in a study of blood T cell repertoires in COVID-19. Generated by immunoSEQ multiplex PCR, the TCRdb table keeps only in-frame clones and is missing some. Here the sample spans approximately 61,000 clones, just over 85% being singletons. The sample was peripheral blood. The receptors derive from an elderly woman with active COVID-19.

By proportion, this clone is medium-sized (0.01 to 0.1%). This chain uses TRBV5-6 with TRBJ2-5; TRBD2 matches 15 bases. Germline CDR1 SGHDT, CDR2 YYEEEE. This CDR3 has 18 amino acids. V shed 3 bases and J 4 bases; nucleotides not matched to a gene: 10. The CDR3 DNA reads as TGTGCCAGCAGCTGGACTAGCGGGGGGGCCGGGGGTAGAGAGACCCAGTACTTC. Amino acid sequence: CASSWTSGGAGGRETQYF.

The chain employs TRBV4-3 and TRBJ1-2, with 8 bases aligning to TRBD1. After removal of 0 bases from V and 2 bases from J, the junction contained 8 bases not matched to a gene. CDR1 LGHNA and CDR2 YSLEER come from the germline V gene. The CDR3 is 17 amino acids. CDR3 residues: CASSQDSTTGDNYGYTF. The CDR3 nucleotides read TGCGCCAGCAGCCAAGATTCCACGACAGGGGACAACTATGGCTACACCTTC.

The chain has TRBV6-5 and TRBJ1-2; the match to TRBD1 covers 7 bases. The trim removed 1 base at V and 7 bases at J, leaving 3 bases unmatched. Germline CDR1 MNHEY, CDR2 SVGAGI. The length of the CDR3 is 13 residues. CDR3 sequence: CASSYLTGLGYTF. In DNA form, the CDR3 reads TGTGCCAGCAGTTACTTGACAGGGCTTGGCTACACCTTC.

V usage is TRBV27 and J usage is TRBJ2-2; D gene ambiguous. The CDR3 has 13 residues. V dropped 5 bases and J dropped 8 bases, with 12 bases sitting between them. Germline CDR1 is MNHEY and CDR2 is SMNVEV (reference sequence). The CDR3 protein is CASSHPGKGELFF. The CDR3 DNA reads as TGTGCCAGCAGTCACCCGGGTAAGGGGGAGCTGTTTTTT.

The CDR3 here is CAISELGPKETQYF. The DNA of the CDR3 is TGTGCCATCAGTGAGTTGGGGCCCAAAGAGACCCAGTACTTC. This chain joins TRBV10-3 and TRBJ2-5; the D gene is possibly TRBD1 (5 bases). Germline V lookup: CDR1 ENHRY, CDR2 SYGVKD. The CDR3 spans 14 residues. V was cut by 1 base and J by 3 bases, with 9 bases left in between.

J is TRBJ2-7 and V is TRBV18; 8 nucleotides match TRBD1. Losses at the gene ends were 6 bases for V and 7 bases for J; bases not matched to a gene: 11. The germline V gene encodes CDR1 KGHSH and CDR2 LQKENI. This CDR3 spans 14 amino acids. The DNA of the CDR3 is TGTGCCAGCTCCCCCGGACAGGGTCTGCGGGAGCAGTACTTC. Protein: CASSPGQGLREQYF.

V is TRBV30 and J is TRBJ1-2, with D possibly matching TRBD1 (5 bases). Trimming took 3 bases from V and 2 from J, leaving 13 bases between them. Germline loops: CDR1 GTSNPN, CDR2 SVGIG (reference sequence). The CDR3 extends over 14 amino acids. Here the CDR3 DNA reads TGTGCCTGGAGGAGCGAGTGGACAAACTATGGCTACACCTTC. Amino acids: CAWRSEWTNYGYTF.

The sample holds one count of this clone. J is TRBJ2-2 and V is TRBV11-2; a weak D match, TRBD2 (6 bases). The CDR3 is 16 residues long. V lost 1 base and J lost 1, with 10 bases in between. Germline V gene sequence: CDR1 SGHAT, CDR2 FQNNGV. DNA for the CDR3: TGTGCCAGCAGCTTAGTTGCTAGCGTGAACACCGGGGAGCTGTTTTTT. Its translation is CASSLVASVNTGELFF.

This rearrangement joins TRBV7-9 to TRBJ2-1, with D possibly matching TRBD1 (5 bases). This CDR3 has 15 residues. CDR1 is SEHNR and CDR2 is FQNEAQ in the germline V gene (reference sequence). Trimming cost V 3 bases and J 0 bases, with 9 bases left between them. The CDR3 nucleotides are TGTGCCAGCAGCTTGGCAGGGTACTCCTACAATGAGCAGTTCTTC. Residues: CASSLAGYSYNEQFF.

The genes are TRBV9 and TRBJ2-5, with 12 bases aligning to TRBD1. The CDR3 covers 16 residues. V shed 0 bases, J shed 5 bases, and the junction held 5 bases outside the gene matches. In germline, CDR1 is SGDLS, CDR2 YYNGEE. The CDR3 bases are TGTGCCAGCAGCGTAGGGGGACAGGGGGCGGTCGAGACCCAGTACTTC. Translated, it gives CASSVGGQGAVETQYF.

The rearrangement uses TRBV19 and TRBJ1-6, with 9 bases aligning to TRBD1. Germline lookup yields CDR1 LNHDA and CDR2 SQIVND (reference sequence). The CDR3 contains 14 residues. V lost 7 bases and J lost 10; bases outside the gene matches: 8. In DNA, the CDR3 is TGTGCCAGTAAACGGACAGGGGTCTACTCACCCCTCCACTTT. Its protein is CASKRTGVYSPLHF.

This clone showed up just once. The chain has TRBV5-4 and TRBJ2-5; D unresolved. This CDR3 contains 15 residues. V shed 3 bases and J shed 2 bases, with 14 bases lying between them. Germline V gene sequence: CDR1 SGHNT, CDR2 YYREEE (reference sequence). The CDR3 DNA sequence: TGTGCCAGCAGCTCAGACCCGAGACTTCAAGAGACCCAGTACTTC. Translated, it gives CASSSDPRLQETQYF.

The chain uses TRBV2 and TRBJ1-1; perhaps TRBD1 as D (6 bases). The CDR3 sequence is 13 residues long. Trimming cost V 5 bases and J 8 bases, with 15 bases left between them. Germline-derived CDR1 and CDR2 are SNHLY and FYNNEI. For the CDR3, the DNA is TGTGCCAGCAGTCCAACAGGGTTATTGGAAGCTTTCTTT. Protein sequence: CASSPTGLLEAFF.

This clone was picked up a small number of times. Compared with germline, one end of the junction differs, possibly owing to a read error. The same CDR3 is also encoded by other DNA sequences in this sample. CDR3 region: CASSFGQGGETQYF. The DNA of the CDR3 is TGTGCTAGCAGCTTTGGACAGGGTGGGGAGACCCAGTACTTC. V gene TRBV7-7 combines with J gene TRBJ2-5; 8 bases fit TRBD1. The CDR3 consists of 14 residues. The germline CDR1 and CDR2 sequences are SSHAT and FNYEAQ (reference sequence).

This clone was seen more than once but under ten times. V and J are TRBV29-1 and TRBJ2-1; 11 bases align to TRBD2. The CDR3 loop spans 16 amino acids. J was trimmed by 0 bases and V by 4 bases; bases with no gene match: 5. The germline V gene has CDR1 SQVTM and CDR2 ANQGSEA. CDR3 coding DNA: TGCAGCGTTGGGGGACTAGCGGACAACTCCTACAATGAGCAGTTCTTC. Protein sequence: CSVGGLADNSYNEQFF.